This record looks at one T cell receptor (beta chain) sequence and its context. What it binds is unknown. Here immunoSEQ multiplex PCR was the method, and the copy in TCRdb shows in-frame clones only, minus some. The data contain 100,000 to 150,000 clones, approximately 89% of them singletons. The sample belongs to a study of cytomegalovirus exposure and HLA in healthy donors. Study-level information: The same platform used for the approximately 700 first-cohort repertoires was also used for the roughly 120 validation repertoires, as a later analysis reported. Findings of the study overall: Later, an analysis found that TCR clusters from the first cohort tended to co-occur in the roughly 120 validation repertoires. The authors confirmed in vitro that a few CMV-associated chains were specific for CMV antigens. It was 150 to 200 TCR beta chains that were listed as cytomegalovirus-associated.

This CDR3 comprises 15 residues. V was clipped by 2 bases and J by 3 bases; unmatched bases: 6. Germline V lookup: CDR1 MNHNY, CDR2 SVGAGI (reference sequence). The source is a man in his thirties or forties in good health and CMV-seronegative. V gene TRBV6-6 combines with J gene TRBJ1-2; TRBD1 agrees at 7 bases. Sequenced: PBMCs. The CDR3 DNA follows: TGTGCCAGCAGTTACGCCCAGGGGGTAGACTATGGCTACACCTTC. Its translation: CASSYAQGVDYGYTF.